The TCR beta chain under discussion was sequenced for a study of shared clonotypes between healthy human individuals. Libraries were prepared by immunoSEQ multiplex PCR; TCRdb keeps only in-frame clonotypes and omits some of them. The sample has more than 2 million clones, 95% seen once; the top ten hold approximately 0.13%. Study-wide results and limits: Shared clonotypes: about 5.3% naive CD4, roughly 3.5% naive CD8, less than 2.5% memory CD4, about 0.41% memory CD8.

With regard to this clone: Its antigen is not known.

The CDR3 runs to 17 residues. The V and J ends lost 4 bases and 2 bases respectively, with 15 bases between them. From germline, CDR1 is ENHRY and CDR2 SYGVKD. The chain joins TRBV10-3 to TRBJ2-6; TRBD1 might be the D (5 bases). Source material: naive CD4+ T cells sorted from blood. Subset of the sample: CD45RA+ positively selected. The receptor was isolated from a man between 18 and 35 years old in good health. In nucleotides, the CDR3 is TGTGCCATCAGTGGACGTCAGGGTGGGACTGGGGCCAACGTCCTGACTTTC. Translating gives CAISGRQGGTGANVLTF.